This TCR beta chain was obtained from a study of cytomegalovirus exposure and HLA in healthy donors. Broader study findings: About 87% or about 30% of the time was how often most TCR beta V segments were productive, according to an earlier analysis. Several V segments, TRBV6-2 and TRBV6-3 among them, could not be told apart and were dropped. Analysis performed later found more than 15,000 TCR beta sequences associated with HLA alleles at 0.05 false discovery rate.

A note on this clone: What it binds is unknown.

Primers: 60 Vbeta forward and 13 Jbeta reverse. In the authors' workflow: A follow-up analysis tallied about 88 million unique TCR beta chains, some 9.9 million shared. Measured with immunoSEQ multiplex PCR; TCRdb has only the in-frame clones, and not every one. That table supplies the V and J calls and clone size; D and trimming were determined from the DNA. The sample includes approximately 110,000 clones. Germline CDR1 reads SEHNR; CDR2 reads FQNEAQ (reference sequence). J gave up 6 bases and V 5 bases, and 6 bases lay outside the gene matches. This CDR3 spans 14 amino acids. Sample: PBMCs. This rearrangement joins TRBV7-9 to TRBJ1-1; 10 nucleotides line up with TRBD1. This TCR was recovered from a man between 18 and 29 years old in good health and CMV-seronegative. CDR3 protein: CASSHRDRGPEAFF. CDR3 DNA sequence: TGTGCCAGCAGCCACCGGGACAGGGGCCCTGAAGCTTTCTTT.